The 30 T cell receptor beta chains below were found in one sample sequenced in a study of blood T cell repertoires in COVID-19. Sequencing used immunoSEQ multiplex PCR; TCRdb keeps in-frame clones, though not all of them. This table holds about 150,000 clones, about 85% found once. Sequencing was performed on peripheral blood. The source of these receptors is a human donor in a cohort sampled during active COVID-19.

This chain uses TRBV3-1 (or the pseudogene TRBV3-2) with TRBJ1-1; 9 bases line up with TRBD1. Germline V gene lookup returns CDR1 LGHDT and CDR2 YNNKEL (reference sequence). This CDR3 is 14 amino acids long. V trimming: 4 bases; J trimming: 3 bases; junction bases outside the gene matches: 3. The CDR3 DNA sequence: TGTGCCAGCAGCCCCACAGGGGGCTACACTGAAGCTTTCTTT. Its protein product is CASSPTGGYTEAFF.

The chain is built from TRBV19 and TRBJ1-5; D remains unclear. Germline lookup yields CDR1 LNHDA and CDR2 SQIVND (reference sequence). The CDR3 totals 14 residues. V gave up 6 bases and J gave up 2 bases, with 11 bases separating them. The CDR3 DNA is TGTGCCAGTAGGTTGAGGGATGGCAATCAGCCCCAGCATTTT. Amino acids: CASRLRDGNQPQHF.

The chain is built from TRBV5-5 and TRBJ1-2, with 7 bases lining up with TRBD1. The V gene's germline CDR1 is SGHKS and CDR2 YYEKEE (reference sequence). The junction had 4 bases not matched to a gene; V was cut back by 4 bases and J by 1 base. The CDR3 extends over 14 amino acids. Here the CDR3 DNA reads TGTGCCAGCAGCATCGGACAGGATAACTATGGCTACACCTTC. Translating it yields CASSIGQDNYGYTF.

The chain has TRBV30 and TRBJ1-1; D uncertain. Germline loops: CDR1 GTSNPN, CDR2 SVGIG (reference sequence). V shed 3 bases and J shed 4 bases, with 12 bases lying between them. The CDR3 spans 13 residues. CDR3 in amino acids: CAWRNSLSTEAFF. The CDR3 coding sequence is TGTGCCTGGAGAAACAGTCTATCCACTGAAGCTTTCTTT.

The rearrangement links TRBV9 to TRBJ1-1, with 7 bases identical to TRBD1. J gave up 11 bases and V 4 bases, and 20 bases lay outside the gene matches. The germline gives CDR1 SGDLS, CDR2 YYNGEE. This CDR3 spans 16 amino acids. This chain's CDR3 is CASSLDGVGGLTGAFF. CDR3 nucleotide sequence: TGTGCCAGCAGCCTCGATGGGGTAGGGGGCCTGACTGGGGCTTTCTTT.

The chain links TRBV18 to TRBJ1-3, with TRBD1 matching over 7 bases. CDR3 size: 17 residues. Per germline, CDR1 KGHSH and CDR2 LQKENI. Losses at the gene ends were 4 bases for V and 0 bases for J; bases not matched to a gene: 9. The CDR3 DNA reads as TGTGCCAGCTCACGTAGACAGGGTCTATACTCTGGAAACACCATATATTTT. Translating gives CASSRRQGLYSGNTIYF.

The chain carries TRBV27 and TRBJ1-3; D is ambiguous. The CDR3 covers 15 residues. CDR1 is MNHEY and CDR2 is SMNVEV in the germline V gene (reference sequence). Trimming shortened V by 2 bases and J by 3 bases, and 11 bases separated the two germline ends. The CDR3 is CASSLRRLGGNTIYF. The CDR3 DNA reads TGTGCCAGCAGTTTAAGGAGGTTAGGTGGAAACACCATATATTTT.

The J gene is TRBJ1-2, the V gene TRBV7-8; D perhaps matches TRBD1 (5 bases). CDR1 is SGHVS, CDR2 FQNEAQ, per germline. Trimming shortened V by 5 bases and J by 8 bases, and 12 bases separated the two germline ends. The CDR3 sequence is 12 residues long. The CDR3: CASSPQTVGYTF. The CDR3 nucleotides are TGTGCCAGCAGCCCCCAGACAGTCGGCTACACCTTC.

The chain uses TRBV7-9 and TRBJ1-1; D is undetermined. This CDR3 spans 12 amino acids. Germline CDR1 and CDR2: SEHNR and FQNEAQ (reference sequence). Between the trimmed V and J ends, which lost 1 base and 6 bases, there was a span of 6 bases. CDR3 amino acids: CASSLGLPEAFF. The CDR3 DNA sequence: TGTGCCAGCAGCTTAGGGCTGCCTGAAGCTTTCTTT. Full variable domain (remainder filled in from reference TRBV7-9 and TRBJ1-1): DTGVSQNPRHKITKRGQNVTFRCDPISEHNRLYWYRQTLGQGPEFLTYFQNEAQLEKSRLLSDRFSAERPKGSFSTLEIQRTEQGDSAMYLCASSLGLPEAFFGQGTRLTVV.

The chain recombines TRBV9 with TRBJ1-1; D is uncertain. The germline gives CDR1 SGDLS, CDR2 YYNGEE. This CDR3 spans 15 amino acids. Trimming removed 0 bases from V and 2 bases from J, with 11 bases in between. DNA of the CDR3: TGTGCCAGCAGCGTAGGTTGGCAACCTAACACTGAAGCTTTCTTT. Translated: CASSVGWQPNTEAFF.

The CDR3 bases are TGTGCCAGCAGCATCCGGGACAGCGCGGGCAATGAGCAGTTCTTC. Amino acid sequence: CASSIRDSAGNEQFF. The chain has TRBV7-2 and TRBJ2-1; TRBD1 aligns across 7 bases. The CDR3 is 15 residues long. Trimming at V came to 5 bases and at J to 6 bases, leaving 10 bases not matched to a gene. CDR1 and CDR2 from the germline V gene are SGHTA and FQGNSA.

The chain joins TRBV6-1 to TRBJ2-5; TRBD2 aligns across 13 bases. Germline values: CDR1 MNHNS, CDR2 SASEGT. This CDR3 comprises 16 residues. The trim removed 2 bases at V and 5 bases at J, leaving 5 bases unmatched. CDR3 bases: TGTGCCAGCAGTGAACTAGGACTAGCGGGGGTGGAGACCCAGTACTTC. Translation: CASSELGLAGVETQYF.

This clone was detected only a few times. Other DNA sequences of this sample code for an identical CDR3. The rearrangement links TRBV18 to TRBJ1-6; 7 nucleotides match TRBD1. CDR1 and CDR2 from the germline V gene are KGHSH and LQKENI. The J segment lost 7 bases and the V segment lost 6 bases, leaving 6 bases of the junction unmatched. The CDR3 is 14 residues long. CDR3 coding DNA: TGTGCCAGCTCCTCCGGGACAGCAAATTCACCCCTCCACTTT. It translates to CASSSGTANSPLHF.

The V call is TRBV5-1, the J call TRBJ2-4, with a weak D call TRBD1 (5 bases). The V end lost 2 bases, the J end lost 5 bases, and 5 bases lay between the germline ends. CDR1 and CDR2 (germline): SGHRS, YFSETQ. The CDR3 loop spans 12 amino acids. The CDR3 sequence: CASSLQENIQYF. DNA of the CDR3: TGCGCCAGCAGCTTACAGGAAAACATTCAGTACTTC.

This clone appeared a few times. Mismatch with germline at one junction end may stem from a read error. The chain combines TRBV27 with TRBJ1-1; 9 nucleotides agree with TRBD1. CDR3 size: 15 residues. From germline, CDR1 is MNHEY and CDR2 SMNVEV (reference sequence). CDR3 sequence reads: CASSLSGTGNSEAFF. The CDR3 nucleotides read TGTGCCAGCAGTTTGTCCGGGACAGGGAACTCTGAAGCTTTCTTT.

This chain uses TRBV25-1 with TRBJ1-2; D gene uncertain. V shed 6 bases and J shed 5 bases, with 10 bases lying between them. There are 12 residues in the CDR3. Looked up from germline, CDR1 is MGHDK and CDR2 is SYGVNS. The CDR3 is CASSEDLYGYTF. In DNA form, the CDR3 reads TGTGCCAGCAGCGAGGATCTGTATGGCTACACCTTC.

The V and J genes are TRBV19 and TRBJ1-1; D is ambiguous. The CDR3 loop spans 18 amino acids. Trimming shortened V by 3 bases and J by 3 bases, and 23 bases separated the two germline ends. Germline values: CDR1 LNHDA, CDR2 SQIVND (reference sequence). The DNA for the CDR3 is TGTGCCAGTAGTATCCTTTTGAGCTCCGGAGGATGGGACACTGAAGCTTTCTTT. The encoded protein is CASSILLSSGGWDTEAFF.

The V and J genes are TRBV19 and TRBJ2-1; D is perhaps TRBD2 (7 bases). Per the germline V gene, CDR1 is LNHDA and CDR2 is SQIVND (reference sequence). The V gene lost 3 bases and the J gene lost 11 bases, with 8 bases spanning the gap. The CDR3 runs to 11 residues. CDR3 sequence: CASSMGGQQFF. CDR3 DNA: TGTGCCAGTAGTATGGGGGGGCAGCAGTTCTTC.

The chain couples TRBV6-1 to TRBJ2-3, with D perhaps TRBD2 (6 bases). The CDR3 runs 17 residues. The V gene's germline CDR1 is MNHNS and CDR2 SASEGT. The V end lost 4 bases, the J end lost 3 bases, and 20 bases lay between the germline ends. The CDR3 protein is CASSGRSSALNTDTQYF. The CDR3 DNA is TGTGCCAGCAGTGGACGTTCTAGCGCGTTGAATACAGATACGCAGTATTTT.

The V call is TRBV5-1, the J call TRBJ1-1, with 12 bases that match TRBD1. The J segment lost 5 bases and the V segment lost 3 bases, leaving 5 bases of the junction unmatched. CDR1 SGHRS and CDR2 YFSETQ come from the germline V gene. The CDR3 has 15 residues. The CDR3 sequence: CASSSGGQGATEAFF. The CDR3 region has the DNA TGCGCCAGCAGCTCCGGGGGACAGGGGGCTACTGAAGCTTTCTTT.

This clone was counted only a few times. The rearrangement joins TRBV5-8 to TRBJ1-2; weak D call: TRBD1 (5 bases). The CDR3 consists of 12 residues. Trimming took 4 bases from V and 8 from J, leaving 12 bases between them. Germline-derived CDR1 and CDR2 are SGHTS and YDEGEE. CDR3 in DNA: TGTGCCAGCAGCCTCCCCAGGACAGGCTACACCTTC. Translated, it gives CASSLPRTGYTF. The full variable domain, with the rest looked up from reference TRBV5-8 and TRBJ1-2, is EAGVTQSPTHLIKTRGQQATLRCSPISGHTSVYWYQQALGLGLQFLLWYDEGEERNRGNFPPRFSGRQFPNYSSELNVNALELEDSALYLCASSLPRTGYTFGSGTRLTVV.

The CDR3 is CASSQSPGFTDTQYF. DNA of the CDR3: TGTGCCAGCAGCCAATCGCCCGGGTTCACAGATACGCAGTATTTT. The chain uses TRBV16 and TRBJ2-3, with D unresolved. Germline V lookup: CDR1 KGHSY, CDR2 FQNENV. This CDR3 contains 15 residues. Trimming cost V 0 bases and J 2 bases, with 9 bases left between them.

The sample holds one count of this clone. CDR3 in DNA: TGTGCCGCCGGGGGAAATTGGCACACTGAAGCTTTCTTT. This sequence encodes CAAGGNWHTEAFF. The chain employs TRBV7-9 and TRBJ1-1, with D perhaps matching TRBD1 (5 bases). The V end lost 11 bases, the J end lost 3 bases, and 16 bases lay between the germline ends. In germline, CDR1 is SEHNR, CDR2 FQNEAQ (reference sequence). The length of the CDR3 is 13 residues.

This clone was seen only once. V and J are TRBV6-5 and TRBJ1-1; maybe TRBD1 (5 bases). In germline, CDR1 is MNHEY, CDR2 SVGAGI. Between the trimmed V and J ends, which lost 2 bases and 4 bases, there was a span of 11 bases. This CDR3 is built from 14 residues. The CDR3 DNA reads as TGTGCCAGCAGTTACCTGGGGCCGGGCACTGAAGCTTTCTTT. As protein: CASSYLGPGTEAFF.

This rearrangement joins TRBV11-3 to TRBJ2-1, with D uncertain. From germline, CDR1 is SGHNT and CDR2 YENEEA. The length of the CDR3 is 17 residues. Trimming shortened V by 4 bases and J by 0 bases, and 16 bases separated the two germline ends. Written as DNA, the CDR3 is TGTGCCAGCAGCTCCCAGAAATGGGCGAGCTCCTACAATGAGCAGTTCTTC. Amino acid sequence: CASSSQKWASSYNEQFF.

The V and J genes are TRBV7-2 and TRBJ1-5, with unresolved D. Trimming cost V 2 bases and J 1 base, with 9 bases left between them. The CDR3 runs 15 residues. Germline V gives CDR1 SGHTA, CDR2 FQGNSA. CDR3 region: CASSLLDGSNQPQHF. The DNA of the CDR3 is TGTGCCAGCAGCTTACTAGACGGGAGCAATCAGCCCCAGCATTTT.

This clone appeared a few times. The chain joins TRBV4-2 to TRBJ1-5; D is uncertain. Germline V lookup: CDR1 LGHNA, CDR2 YNFKEQ. The V gene lost 0 bases and the J gene lost 4 bases, with 10 bases spanning the gap. The CDR3 is 15 amino acids. The CDR3 DNA follows: TGTGCCAGCAGCCAAGAAGGCCAGGCAAATCAGCCCCAGCATTTT. The encoded protein is CASSQEGQANQPQHF.

The chain uses TRBV19 and TRBJ1-2, with D possibly being TRBD1 (5 bases). In germline, CDR1 is LNHDA, CDR2 SQIVND (reference sequence). This CDR3 is 16 amino acids long. V was trimmed by 2 bases and J by 0 bases, leaving 13 bases between them. CDR3 region: CASSIFGTSANYGYTF. The CDR3 DNA sequence: TGTGCCAGTAGTATATTCGGGACTTCAGCTAACTATGGCTACACCTTC.

Note on this clone: The same CDR3 also results from other DNA sequences found in this sample. The chain joins TRBV6-5 to TRBJ2-5; no firm D call. Germline CDR1 is MNHEY and CDR2 is SVGAGI. This CDR3 has 11 amino acids. With 5 bases removed from V and 5 bases from J, the gap between germline ends came to 6 bases. CDR3 bases: TGTGCCAGCAGTCCGCGGGAGACCCAGTACTTC. Its protein product is CASSPRETQYF.

The genes are TRBV4-3 and TRBJ1-4; D may be TRBD1 (5 bases). V was clipped by 4 bases and J by 10 bases, with 19 bases between them. There are 15 residues in the CDR3. Germline V gives CDR1 LGHNA, CDR2 YSLEER. The CDR3 sequence is CASSRGMTERGKLFF. CDR3 DNA sequence: TGCGCCAGCAGCCGGGGCATGACAGAGCGGGGAAAACTGTTTTTT.